This section outlines one T cell receptor beta chain sequence together with its context. The sample is drawn from a study of blood T cell repertoires in COVID-19. Study in general: Both acute and convalescent COVID-19 samples were obtained from the United States, Italy and Spain. PBMCs, B-cell-depleted T cells, or T cells provided the cDNA or gDNA that made up the material.

Original analysis: Reference gene primer amplification in the assay estimated nucleated cell counts. Measured with immunoSEQ multiplex PCR; TCRdb has only the in-frame clones, and not every one. That table is the source of V, J and clone size, and D and trimming were worked out from the DNA. The sample records approximately 230,000 clones, approximately 86% being singletons. CDR1 is SGHRS, CDR2 YFSETQ, per germline. V lost 0 bases, J lost 7 bases, and 12 bases stayed unmatched. The CDR3 covers 18 residues. J is TRBJ2-4 and V is TRBV5-1; TRBD2 aligns across 11 bases. This clonotype originated in a man at least 80 years old with acute or convalescent COVID-19. The specimen sequenced was peripheral blood. The CDR3 sequence is CASSLVASGGQMGNIQYF. Here the CDR3 DNA reads TGCGCCAGCAGCTTGGTGGCTAGCGGGGGGCAAATGGGGAACATTCAGTACTTC. The full variable domain, rest sourced from reference TRBV5-1 and TRBJ2-4, is KAGVTQTPRYLIKTRGQQVTLSCSPISGHRSVSWYQQTPGQGLQFLFEYFSETQRNKGNFPGRFSGRQFSNSRSEMNVSTLELGDSALYLCASSLVASGGQMGNIQYFGAGTRLSVL.